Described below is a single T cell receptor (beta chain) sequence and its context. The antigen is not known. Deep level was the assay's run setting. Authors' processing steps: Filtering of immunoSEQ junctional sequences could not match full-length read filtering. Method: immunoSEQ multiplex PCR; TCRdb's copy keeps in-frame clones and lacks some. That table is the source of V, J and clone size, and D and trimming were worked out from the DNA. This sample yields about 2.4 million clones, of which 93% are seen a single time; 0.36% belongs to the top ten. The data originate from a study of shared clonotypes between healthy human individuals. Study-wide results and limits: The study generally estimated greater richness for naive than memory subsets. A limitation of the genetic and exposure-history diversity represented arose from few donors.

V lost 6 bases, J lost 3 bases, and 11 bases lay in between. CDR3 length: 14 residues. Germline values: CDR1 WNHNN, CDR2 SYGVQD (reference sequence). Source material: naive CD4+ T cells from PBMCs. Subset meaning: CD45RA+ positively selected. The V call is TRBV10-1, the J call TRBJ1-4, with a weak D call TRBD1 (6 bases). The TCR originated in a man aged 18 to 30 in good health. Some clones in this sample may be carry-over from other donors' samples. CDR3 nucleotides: TGCGCCAGCAGACCACAGGGTGCTAATGAAAAACTGTTTTTT. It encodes CASRPQGANEKLFF.